This T cell receptor beta chain was recovered during a study of cytomegalovirus exposure and HLA in healthy donors. Germline V gene data show CDR1 as SGHRS and CDR2 as YFSETQ. This CDR3 is 15 amino acids long. The trim removed 4 bases at V and 7 bases at J, leaving 10 bases unmatched. TCRdb keeps only in-frame clones here, not all; method: immunoSEQ multiplex PCR. Altogether more than 120,000 clones are present, about 88% being singletons, with the ten largest covering 8.5% to 9.5%. This sequence originates from a man between 18 and 29 years old in good health and CMV-seropositive. Sequenced input: PBMCs. The chain has TRBV5-1 and TRBJ2-7, with 11 bases that match TRBD1. The CDR3 loop is CASSVAGTGGEEQYF. CDR3 DNA sequence: TGCGCCAGCAGCGTAGCCGGGACAGGGGGAGAGGAGCAGTACTTC.